This is a list of T cell receptor beta chains from one sample in a study of a mutant IDH1 vaccine in newly diagnosed glioma. Their antigens are not known. TCRdb's table, derived via immunoSEQ multiplex PCR, lists solely in-frame clones and lacks some. The table has around 20,000 clones, nearly 90% seen once; the top ten hold roughly 5%. This material consisted of PBMCs, taken from a glioma patient whose treatment included an IDH1 peptide vaccine. The receptors derive from a woman between 35 and 50 years old with glioma. CDR3s include the opening cysteine and the closing phenylalanine or tryptophan. D genes are given only for firm matches. Part of the rows lack a size; the others show once, few, many or a class for expanded clones.

clone_size	j_call	v_call	d_call	cdr3_aa	cdr3_nt
.	TRBJ1-1	TRBV7-2	.	CASSPRMNTEAFF	TGTGCCAGCAGCCCCCGCATGAACACTGAAGCTTTCTTT
.	TRBJ2-2	TRBV6-1	.	CASKIERVYGELFF	TGTGCCAGCAAGATAGAGCGGGTATACGGGGAGCTGTTTTTT
.	TRBJ1-1	TRBV27	TRBD1	CASSSHRGLGSYTEAFF	TGTGCCAGCAGTTCCCACAGGGGGCTAGGCTCTTACACTGAAGCTTTCTTT
.	TRBJ1-4	TRBV5-1	.	CASRVQGLTNEKLFF	TGCGCCAGCAGGGTCCAGGGTCTGACTAATGAAAAACTGTTTTTT
few	TRBJ2-2	TRBV30	.	CAWSLLRHGQSRTGELFF	TGTGCCTGGTCTCTACTCCGCCACGGGCAGTCGCGCACCGGGGAGCTGTTTTTT
.	TRBJ2-1	TRBV15	.	CATSRPPAGNNEQFF	TGTGCCACCAGCAGACCCCCGGCGGGAAACAATGAGCAGTTCTTC
once	TRBJ2-3	TRBV10-1	TRBD2	CASSAMGLAGRDTQYF	TGCGCCAGCAGTGCCATGGGACTAGCGGGAAGGGATACGCAGTATTTT
.	TRBJ1-5	TRBV5-5	.	CASSLDSEARVAQPQHF	TGTGCCAGCAGCTTGGATTCCGAGGCCAGGGTTGCTCAGCCCCAGCATTTT
.	TRBJ2-6	TRBV5-5	TRBD1	CASSSQGAGANVLTF	TGTGCCAGCAGCTCACAGGGGGCTGGGGCCAACGTCCTGACTTTC
.	TRBJ2-5	TRBV4-2	.	CASSQDEGGLLQETQYF	TGTGCCAGCAGCCAAGATGAAGGAGGCCTTCTGCAGGAGACCCAGTACTTC
.	TRBJ1-4	TRBV4-2	.	CASSPKREKLFF	TGTGCCAGCAGCCCAAAGAGAGAAAAACTGTTTTTT
.	TRBJ2-7	TRBV7-9	.	CASSFGTSYEYEQYF	TGTGCCAGCAGCTTCGGGACTTCCTATGAGTACGAGCAGTACTTC
.	TRBJ1-5	TRBV30	.	CAWSVGNQPQHF	TGTGCCTGGAGTGTAGGGAATCAGCCCCAGCATTTT
.	TRBJ1-4	TRBV2	TRBD1	CASSDKGTGGPWGNEKLFF	TGTGCCAGCAGTGACAAAGGGACAGGAGGGCCATGGGGTAATGAAAAACTGTTTTTT
once	TRBJ2-7	TRBV5-7	.	CASSLGGDEQYF	TGTGCCAGCAGCTTAGGGGGAGACGAGCAGTACTTC
once	TRBJ2-2	TRBV13	.	CASSLGGGELFF	TGTGCCAGCAGCTTGGGGGGCGGGGAGCTGTTTTTT
.	TRBJ2-2	TRBV11-2	TRBD2	CASSLDPTSGRTHTGELFF	TGTGCCAGCAGCTTAGATCCGACTAGCGGGAGAACCCACACCGGGGAGCTGTTTTTT
few	TRBJ1-1	TRBV6-4	.	CASSDVTEAFF	TGTGCCAGCAGTGACGTAACTGAAGCTTTCTTT
.	TRBJ1-6	TRBV2	.	CASSDWGSNSPLHF	TGTGCCAGCAGTGACTGGGGAAGTAATTCACCCCTCCACTTT